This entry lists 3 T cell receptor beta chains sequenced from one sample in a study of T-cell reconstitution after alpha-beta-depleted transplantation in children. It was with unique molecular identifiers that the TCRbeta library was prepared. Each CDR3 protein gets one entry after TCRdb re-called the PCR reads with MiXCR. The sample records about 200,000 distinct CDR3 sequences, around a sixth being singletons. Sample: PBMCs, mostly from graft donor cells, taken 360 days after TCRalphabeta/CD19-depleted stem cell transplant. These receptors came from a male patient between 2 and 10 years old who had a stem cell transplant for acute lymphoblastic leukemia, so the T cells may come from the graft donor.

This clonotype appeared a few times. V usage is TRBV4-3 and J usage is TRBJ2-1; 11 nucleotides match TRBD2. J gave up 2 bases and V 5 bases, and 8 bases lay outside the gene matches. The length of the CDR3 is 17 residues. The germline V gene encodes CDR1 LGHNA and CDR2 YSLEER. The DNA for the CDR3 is TGCGCCAGCAGCTTTAATATAGCGGGGGGGCCCTACAATGAGCAGTTCTTC. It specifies CASSFNIAGGPYNEQFF.

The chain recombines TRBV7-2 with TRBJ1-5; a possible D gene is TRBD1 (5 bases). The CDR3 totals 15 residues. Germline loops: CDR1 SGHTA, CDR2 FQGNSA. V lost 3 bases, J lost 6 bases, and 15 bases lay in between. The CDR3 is CASSLSGTATQPQHF. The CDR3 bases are TGTGCCAGCAGCTTGAGTGGGACGGCTACTCAGCCCCAGCATTTT.

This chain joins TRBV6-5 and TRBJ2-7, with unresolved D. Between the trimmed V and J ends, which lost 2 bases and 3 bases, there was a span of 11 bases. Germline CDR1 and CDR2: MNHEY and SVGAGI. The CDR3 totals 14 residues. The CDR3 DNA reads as TGTGCCAGCAGTTACCGTTTCTCTGACTACGAGCAGTACTTC. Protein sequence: CASSYRFSDYEQYF.